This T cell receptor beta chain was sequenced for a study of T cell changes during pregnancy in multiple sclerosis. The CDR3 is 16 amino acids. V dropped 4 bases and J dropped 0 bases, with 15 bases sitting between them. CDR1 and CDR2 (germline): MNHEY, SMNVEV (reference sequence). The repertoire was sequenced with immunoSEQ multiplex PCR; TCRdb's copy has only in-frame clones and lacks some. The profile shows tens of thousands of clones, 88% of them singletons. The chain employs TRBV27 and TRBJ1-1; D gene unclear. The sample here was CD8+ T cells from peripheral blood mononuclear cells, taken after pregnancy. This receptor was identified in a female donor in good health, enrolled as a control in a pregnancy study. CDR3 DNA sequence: TGTGCCAGCAGTTCCGACTTTGGCCTGGTGAACACTGAAGCTTTCTTT. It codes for CASSSDFGLVNTEAFF.